Detailed here is one TCR beta chain. This specimen comes from a study of tumor and adjacent non-tumor tissue in lung cancer. For the study at large: Stage I to III disease affected 9 to 10 men and about five women aged 31 to 76. Each sample yielded roughly 4.2 million productive TCRbeta reads on average.

This sample's RNA came from whole unsorted tissue. The normal lung tissue was taken more than 3 cm from the tumor edge. Three rounds of nested PCR, following a modified ARM-PCR protocol, produced the TCRbeta library. TCRdb used MiXCR to reprocess the multiplex PCR reads, holding one entry per CDR3 protein. The sample holds some 100,000 distinct CDR3 sequences, over 55% seen once. This TCR came from a man aged 30-40 years with non-small cell lung cancer. Sequenced material: distant non-tumor lung tissue.

The CDR3 protein is CATSDLEDSYNEQFF. CDR3 nucleotide sequence: TGTGCCACCAGTGATCTAGAGGACTCCTACAATGAGCAGTTCTTC. V usage is TRBV24-1 and J usage is TRBJ2-1; no reliable D call. Trimming pared 3 bases from V and 0 bases from J, leaving 8 bases between. This CDR3 has 15 residues. Germline CDR1 KGHDR, CDR2 SFDVKD.